The rows below give T cell receptor beta chains drawn from one sample of a study of blood T cells in healthy people across ages. TCRdb redid the calling of the 5' RACE reads with MiXCR, one entry per CDR3 protein. This table holds more than 900,000 distinct CDR3 sequences, around 25% found once. Another study also made use of these data, one on T cells of mothers and their children.

Sequenced input: blood. These receptors were taken from a girl between 2 and 10 years old in good health. The CDR3 runs from the conserved cysteine through the conserved F or W. Each record gives: J gene, clone size, V gene, D gene, CDR3 DNA, CDR3 protein. A D gene is named only where the DNA matches it firmly. Size is stated for part of the rows, as once, few or many counts, or as a class when the clone is expanded.

J gene: TRBJ1-2
clone size: .
V gene: TRBV7-8
D gene: .
CDR3 DNA: TGTGCCAGCAGCTTAGATCGGTGGAGCTATGGCTACACCTTC
CDR3 protein: CASSLDRWSYGYTF

J gene: TRBJ2-5
clone size: .
V gene: TRBV7-9
D gene: .
CDR3 DNA: TGTGCCAGCCGTCCGGTGTGGACTGTAAGTGAGACCCAGTACTTC
CDR3 protein: CASRPVWTVSETQYF

J gene: TRBJ2-3
clone size: .
V gene: TRBV4-3
D gene: .
CDR3 DNA: TGCGCCAGCAGCCATTTGTCCTGGGATACGCAGTATTTT
CDR3 protein: CASSHLSWDTQYF

J gene: TRBJ1-1
clone size: few
V gene: TRBV13
D gene: .
CDR3 DNA: TGTGCCAGCAGCTTAGACGGGGCGAATCAGGCATCTGAAGCTTTCTTT
CDR3 protein: CASSLDGANQASEAFF

J gene: TRBJ2-5
clone size: .
V gene: TRBV5-1
D gene: .
CDR3 DNA: TGCGCCAGCAGCCCTGTACGCGGAGGAGGGTCTGGAGAGACCCAGTACTTC
CDR3 protein: CASSPVRGGGSGETQYF

J gene: TRBJ2-5
clone size: .
V gene: TRBV7-2
D gene: .
CDR3 DNA: TGTGCCAGCAGCTTAGGGTCCCCCGAATGGGAGACCCAGTACTTC
CDR3 protein: CASSLGSPEWETQYF

J gene: TRBJ1-2
clone size: .
V gene: TRBV4-3
D gene: .
CDR3 DNA: TGCGCCAGCAGCCAAGAGGGGTTTGAAGGCTACACCTTC
CDR3 protein: CASSQEGFEGYTF

J gene: TRBJ2-7
clone size: .
V gene: TRBV4-1
D gene: .
CDR3 DNA: TGTGCCAGCAGCCAAGAATCCTACGAGCAGTACTTC
CDR3 protein: CASSQESYEQYF

J gene: TRBJ2-7
clone size: .
V gene: TRBV10-3
D gene: .
CDR3 DNA: TGTGCCAGCGCGGGGGCCCTCTACGAGCAGTACTTC
CDR3 protein: CASAGALYEQYF

J gene: TRBJ2-5
clone size: few
V gene: TRBV27
D gene: TRBD1
CDR3 DNA: TGTGCCAGCAGTCCCGGGACAGGGGCGGTGGAGCAGTACTTC
CDR3 protein: CASSPGTGAVEQYF

J gene: TRBJ2-3
clone size: .
V gene: TRBV11-3
D gene: TRBD2
CDR3 DNA: TGTGCCAGCAGCCCCGGACTAGCGGCCACAGATACGCAGTATTTT
CDR3 protein: CASSPGLAATDTQYF

J gene: TRBJ1-2
clone size: few
V gene: TRBV28
D gene: .
CDR3 DNA: TGTGCCAGCAGTCGGGTGACAGCGCACGATGGCTACACCTTC
CDR3 protein: CASSRVTAHDGYTF

J gene: TRBJ2-5
clone size: few
V gene: TRBV5-6
D gene: .
CDR3 DNA: TGTGCCAGCAGCTTAGACCAGGGGACCCAGTACTTC
CDR3 protein: CASSLDQGTQYF

J gene: TRBJ2-5
clone size: many
V gene: TRBV29-1
D gene: .
CDR3 DNA: TGCAGCGCGGGACCCCCAGGAGGAGAGACCCAGTACTTC
CDR3 protein: CSAGPPGGETQYF

J gene: TRBJ2-1
clone size: .
V gene: TRBV19
D gene: TRBD2
CDR3 DNA: TGTGCCAGTAGTAATCTGGGACTAGCGGGAGATGAGCAGTTCTTC
CDR3 protein: CASSNLGLAGDEQFF

J gene: TRBJ1-2
clone size: .
V gene: TRBV20-1
D gene: .
CDR3 DNA: TGCAGTGCTAGAGATCCGAGGGGGGGCTATAGCTACACCTTC
CDR3 protein: CSARDPRGGYSYTF

J gene: TRBJ1-1
clone size: .
V gene: TRBV27
D gene: .
CDR3 DNA: TGTGCCAGCAGTTTATGGAGGGTAGGAACTGAAGCTTTCTTT
CDR3 protein: CASSLWRVGTEAFF

J gene: TRBJ2-5
clone size: .
V gene: TRBV7-9
D gene: .
CDR3 DNA: TGTGCCAGCAGCTCGGAGGGGGGCCCTTGGGGTGAGCAGTACTTC
CDR3 protein: CASSSEGGPWGEQYF

J gene: TRBJ1-2
clone size: many
V gene: TRBV28
D gene: .
CDR3 DNA: TGTGCCAGCAGTCGGGCTAACTATGGCTACACCTTC
CDR3 protein: CASSRANYGYTF

J gene: TRBJ1-1
clone size: .
V gene: TRBV29-1
D gene: .
CDR3 DNA: TGCAGCGTTGAACCCATCTCTGAAGCTTTCTTT
CDR3 protein: CSVEPISEAFF

J gene: TRBJ2-5
clone size: few
V gene: TRBV5-1
D gene: .
CDR3 DNA: TGCGCCAGCAGCTTCTCGGACAGAAATGACAAGAAGACCCAGTACTTC
CDR3 protein: CASSFSDRNDKKTQYF

J gene: TRBJ1-4
clone size: .
V gene: TRBV29-1
D gene: .
CDR3 DNA: TGCAGCGCCGGATTCGGCGAGGGGGGGAATGAAAAACTGTTTTTT
CDR3 protein: CSAGFGEGGNEKLFF

J gene: TRBJ2-7
clone size: .
V gene: TRBV29-1
D gene: .
CDR3 DNA: TGCAGCGTTGGGTTGGGAAGGGGGTTCGAGCAGTACTTC
CDR3 protein: CSVGLGRGFEQYF

J gene: TRBJ2-7
clone size: many
V gene: TRBV9
D gene: TRBD2
CDR3 DNA: TGTGCCAGCAGCCCCGGACTAGCGGGGACCGTCGAGCAGTACTTC
CDR3 protein: CASSPGLAGTVEQYF